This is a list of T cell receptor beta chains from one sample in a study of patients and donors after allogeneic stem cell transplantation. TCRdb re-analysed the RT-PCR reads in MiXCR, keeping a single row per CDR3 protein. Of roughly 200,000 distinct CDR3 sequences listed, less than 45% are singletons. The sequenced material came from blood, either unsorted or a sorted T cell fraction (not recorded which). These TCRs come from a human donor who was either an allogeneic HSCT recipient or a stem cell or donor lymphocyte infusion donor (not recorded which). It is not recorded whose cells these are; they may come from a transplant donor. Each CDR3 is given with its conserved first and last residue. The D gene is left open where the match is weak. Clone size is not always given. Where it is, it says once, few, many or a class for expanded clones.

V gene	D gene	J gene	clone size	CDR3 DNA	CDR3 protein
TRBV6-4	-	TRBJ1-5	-	TGTGCCAGCAGTGACTCGGGACACCGCCTAAGCAATCAGCCCCAGCATTTT	CASSDSGHRLSNQPQHF
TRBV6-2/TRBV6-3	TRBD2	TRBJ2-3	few	TGTGCCAGCAGTTTATCTACTAGCGGAAGAGATACGCAGTATTTT	CASSLSTSGRDTQYF
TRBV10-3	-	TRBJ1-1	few	TGTGCCATCAGTGAGCCCACGAACACTGAAGCTTTCTTT	CAISEPTNTEAFF
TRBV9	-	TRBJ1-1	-	TGTGCCAGCAGCGTAGGGGCCGCCCTCACTGAAGCTTTCTTT	CASSVGAALTEAFF
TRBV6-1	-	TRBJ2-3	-	TGTGCCAGCAGTAGTCAGGGTATGTGGGATACGCAGTATTTT	CASSSQGMWDTQYF
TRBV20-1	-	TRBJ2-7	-	TGCAGTGCTAGCGGTGGCAGACTAATTTCCTACGAGCAGTACTTC	CSASGGRLISYEQYF
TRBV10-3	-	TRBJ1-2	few	TGTGCCATCACGGTGCGGGGAGGGTCGGACTATGGCTACACCTTC	CAITVRGGSDYGYTF
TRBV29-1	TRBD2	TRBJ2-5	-	TGCAGCGCCAAGCGGGAGGGGTACCAAGAGACCCAGTACTTC	CSAKREGYQETQYF
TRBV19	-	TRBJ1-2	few	TGTGCCAGTAGGGGAGTCGGCAGCGCCTATGGCTACACCTTC	CASRGVGSAYGYTF
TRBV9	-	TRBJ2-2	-	TGTGCCAGCAGCGTAGCTACGCCAGGCCACCTAGCGTCCGGGGAGCTGTTTTTT	CASSVATPGHLASGELFF
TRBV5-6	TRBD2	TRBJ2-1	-	TGTGCCAGCAGCCCTTCGCTGGAGGGAGGGAATGAGCAGTTCTTC	CASSPSLEGGNEQFF
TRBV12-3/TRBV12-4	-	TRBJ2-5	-	TGTGCCAGCAGTCCCCTTCCCGGACTTCAAGAGACCCAGTACTTC	CASSPLPGLQETQYF
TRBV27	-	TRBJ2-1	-	TGTGCCAGCAGTTTAAGGCTCCGCCAAAATGAGCAGTTCTTC	CASSLRLRQNEQFF
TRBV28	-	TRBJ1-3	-	TGTGCCAGCAGTTTCCGGTTTGGAAACACCATATATTTT	CASSFRFGNTIYF
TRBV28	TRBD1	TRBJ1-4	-	TGTGCCAGCCGGACAGGACTATCAGAAAAACTGTTTTTT	CASRTGLSEKLFF
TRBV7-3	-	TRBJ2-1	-	TGTGCCAGCAGCTTTAAGGCGGGACGACGGAAAAATGAGCAGTTCTTC	CASSFKAGRRKNEQFF
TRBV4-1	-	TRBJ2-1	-	TGCGCCAGCAGACAATTAGGGCTAGCCACAGGCCATGAGCAGTTCTTC	CASRQLGLATGHEQFF
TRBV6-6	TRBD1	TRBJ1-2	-	TGTGCCAGCAGAACGGGACAGGGTCTCGAAAACTATGGCTACACCTTC	CASRTGQGLENYGYTF
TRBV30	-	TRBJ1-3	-	TGTGCCTGGAGTGTAAGGCAGAGCTCTGGAAACACCATATATTTT	CAWSVRQSSGNTIYF
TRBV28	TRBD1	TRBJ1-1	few	TGTGCCAGCAGTTCCAGTTACAGGGGGCGAACTGAAGCTTTCTTT	CASSSSYRGRTEAFF
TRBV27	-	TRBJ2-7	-	TGTGCCAGCAGTTTATCAGTAACCCACGAGCAGTACTTC	CASSLSVTHEQYF
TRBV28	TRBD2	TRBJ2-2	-	TGTGCCAGCAGTATGACTAGCGGGATGGGAACCGGGGAGCTGTTTTTT	CASSMTSGMGTGELFF
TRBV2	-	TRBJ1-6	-	TGTGCCAGCTCGATGGGAGCCGAAGGGGGTTCACCCCTCCACTTT	CASSMGAEGGSPLHF
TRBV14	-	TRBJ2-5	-	TGTGCCAGCAGCCAGGTCACAGGGTTTAGGGAGACCCAGTACTTC	CASSQVTGFRETQYF
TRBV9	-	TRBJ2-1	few	TGTGCCAGCAGCGTAGCCTACAATGAGCAGTTCTTC	CASSVAYNEQFF
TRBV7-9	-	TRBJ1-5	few	TGTGCCAGCAGCCGTGACAGCTACAATCAGCCCCAGCATTTT	CASSRDSYNQPQHF